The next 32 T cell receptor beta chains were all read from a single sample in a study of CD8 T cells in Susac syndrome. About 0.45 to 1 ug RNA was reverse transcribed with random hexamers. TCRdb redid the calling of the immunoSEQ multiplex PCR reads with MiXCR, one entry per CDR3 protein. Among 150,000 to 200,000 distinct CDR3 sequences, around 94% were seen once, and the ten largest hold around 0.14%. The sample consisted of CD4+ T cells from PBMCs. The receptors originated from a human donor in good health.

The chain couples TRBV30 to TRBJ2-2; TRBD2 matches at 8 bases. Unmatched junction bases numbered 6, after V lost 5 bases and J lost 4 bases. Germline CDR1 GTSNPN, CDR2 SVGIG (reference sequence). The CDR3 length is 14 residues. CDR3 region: CAWRAAGGTGELFF. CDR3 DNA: TGTGCCTGGCGGGCCGCGGGGGGCACCGGGGAGCTGTTTTTT.

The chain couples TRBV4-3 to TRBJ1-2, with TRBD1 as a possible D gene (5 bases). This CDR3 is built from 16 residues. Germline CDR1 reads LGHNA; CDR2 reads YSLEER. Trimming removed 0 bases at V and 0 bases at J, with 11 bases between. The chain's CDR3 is CASSQDLTASNYGYTF. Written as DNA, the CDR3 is TGCGCCAGCAGCCAAGATTTGACAGCCTCTAACTATGGCTACACCTTC.

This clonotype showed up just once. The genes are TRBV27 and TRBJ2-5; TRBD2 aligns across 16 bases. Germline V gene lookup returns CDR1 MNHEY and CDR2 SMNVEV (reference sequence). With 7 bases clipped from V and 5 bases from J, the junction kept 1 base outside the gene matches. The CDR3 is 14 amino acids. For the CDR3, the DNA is TGTGCCAGCAAGGGACTAGCGGGGGGGGAGACCCAGTACTTC. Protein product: CASKGLAGGETQYF.

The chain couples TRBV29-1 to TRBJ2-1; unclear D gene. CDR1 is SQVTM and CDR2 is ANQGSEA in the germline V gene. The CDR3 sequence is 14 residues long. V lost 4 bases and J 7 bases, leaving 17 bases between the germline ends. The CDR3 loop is CSVGAPVPWNEQFF. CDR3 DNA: TGCAGCGTTGGGGCGCCAGTTCCGTGGAATGAGCAGTTCTTC.

In nucleotides, the CDR3 is TGTGCCAGCAGTCTAGAGGGGGGCAGCTCGGAGCAGTACTTC. The encoded protein is CASSLEGGSSEQYF. This rearrangement joins TRBV7-8 to TRBJ2-7; either TRBD1 or TRBD2 may supply D (6 bases each). The CDR3 length is 14 residues. Trimming shortened V by 6 bases and J by 7 bases, and 19 bases separated the two germline ends. CDR1 and CDR2 from the germline V gene are SGHVS and FQNEAQ.

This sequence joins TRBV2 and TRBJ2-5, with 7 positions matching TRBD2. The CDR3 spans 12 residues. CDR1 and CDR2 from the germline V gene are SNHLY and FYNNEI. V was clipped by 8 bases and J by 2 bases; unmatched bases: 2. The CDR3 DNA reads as TGTGCCAGCCGGGGGGAACAAGAGACCCAGTACTTC. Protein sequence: CASRGEQETQYF.

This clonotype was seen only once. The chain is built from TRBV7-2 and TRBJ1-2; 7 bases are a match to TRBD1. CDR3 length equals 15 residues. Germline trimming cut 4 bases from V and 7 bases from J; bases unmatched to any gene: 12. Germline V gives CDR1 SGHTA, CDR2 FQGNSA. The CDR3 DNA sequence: TGTGCCAGCAGCTACCCCAGGGGGACCGGAGGTGGCTACACCTTC. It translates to CASSYPRGTGGGYTF.

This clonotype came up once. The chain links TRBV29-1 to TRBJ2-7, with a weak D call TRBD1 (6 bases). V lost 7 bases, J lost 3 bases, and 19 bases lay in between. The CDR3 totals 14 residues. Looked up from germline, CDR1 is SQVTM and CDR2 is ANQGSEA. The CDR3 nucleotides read TGCAGCGCTGCTGAACAGGGTGCAGGCTACGAGCAGTACTTC. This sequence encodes CSAAEQGAGYEQYF.

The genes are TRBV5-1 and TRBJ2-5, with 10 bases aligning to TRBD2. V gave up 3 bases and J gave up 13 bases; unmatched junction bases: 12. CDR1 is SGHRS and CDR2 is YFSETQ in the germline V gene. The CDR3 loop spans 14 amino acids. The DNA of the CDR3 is TGCGCCAGCAGCTCCTCGTGGCTAGCGGGGGCCCTGTACTTC. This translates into CASSSSWLAGALYF. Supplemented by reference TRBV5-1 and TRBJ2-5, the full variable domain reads KAGVTQTPRYLIKTRGQQVTLSCSPISGHRSVSWYQQTPGQGLQFLFEYFSETQRNKGNFPGRFSGRQFSNSRSEMNVSTLELGDSALYLCASSSSWLAGALYFGPGTRLLVL.

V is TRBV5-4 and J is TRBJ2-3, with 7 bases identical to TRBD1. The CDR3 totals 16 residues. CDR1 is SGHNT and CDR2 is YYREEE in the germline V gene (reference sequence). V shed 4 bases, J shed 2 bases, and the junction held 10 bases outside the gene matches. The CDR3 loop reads CASSPGQRRTTDTQYF. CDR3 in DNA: TGTGCCAGCAGCCCGGGACAGAGACGTACCACAGATACGCAGTATTTT.

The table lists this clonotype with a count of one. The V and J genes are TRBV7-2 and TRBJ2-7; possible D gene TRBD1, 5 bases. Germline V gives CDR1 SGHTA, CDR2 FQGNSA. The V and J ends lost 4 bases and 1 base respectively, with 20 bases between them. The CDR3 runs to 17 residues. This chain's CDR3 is CASSWRRDKRESYEQYF. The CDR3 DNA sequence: TGTGCCAGCAGCTGGCGCAGGGATAAGAGAGAGTCCTACGAGCAGTACTTC.

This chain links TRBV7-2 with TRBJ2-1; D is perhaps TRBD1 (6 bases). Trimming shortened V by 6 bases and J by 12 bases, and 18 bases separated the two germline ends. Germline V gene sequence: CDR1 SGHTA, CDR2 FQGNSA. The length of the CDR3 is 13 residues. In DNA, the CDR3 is TGTGCCAGCAGTTCACAGGGATCCGGGGTGCAGTTCTTC. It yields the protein CASSSQGSGVQFF.

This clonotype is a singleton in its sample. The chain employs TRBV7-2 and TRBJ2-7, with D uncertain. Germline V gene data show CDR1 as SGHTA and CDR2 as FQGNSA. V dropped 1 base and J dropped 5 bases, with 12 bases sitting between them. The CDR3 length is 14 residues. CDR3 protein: CASSLEHSLHEQYF. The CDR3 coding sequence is TGTGCCAGCAGCTTAGAACACTCGCTGCACGAGCAGTACTTC.

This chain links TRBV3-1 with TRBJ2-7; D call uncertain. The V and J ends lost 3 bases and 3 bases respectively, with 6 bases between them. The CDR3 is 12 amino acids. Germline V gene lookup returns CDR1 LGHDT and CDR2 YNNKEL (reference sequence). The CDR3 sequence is CASSHRHYEQYF. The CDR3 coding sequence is TGTGCCAGCAGCCACCGCCACTACGAGCAGTACTTC.

The CDR3 DNA is TGTGCCAGCAGTGAAGCGCGGGGGACAGAAGAGACCCAGTACTTC. Encoded protein: CASSEARGTEETQYF. The genes are TRBV2 and TRBJ2-5; D may be TRBD1 or TRBD2 (7 bases each). The V end lost 0 bases, the J end lost 3 bases, and 11 bases lay between the germline ends. CDR1 is SNHLY and CDR2 is FYNNEI in the germline V gene. This CDR3 has 15 residues.

In DNA form, the CDR3 reads TGTGCCACCTCCGCTAGCGGCTACAATGAGCAGTTCTTC. It translates to CATSASGYNEQFF. J is TRBJ2-1 and V is TRBV24-1, with 7 bases fitting TRBD2. CDR1 KGHDR and CDR2 SFDVKD come from the germline V gene. The CDR3 spans 13 residues. V was clipped by 9 bases and J by 3 bases; unmatched bases: 4.

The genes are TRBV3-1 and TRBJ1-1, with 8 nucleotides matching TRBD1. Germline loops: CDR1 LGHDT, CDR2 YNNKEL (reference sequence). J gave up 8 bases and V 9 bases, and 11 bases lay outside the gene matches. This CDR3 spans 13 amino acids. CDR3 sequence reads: CASRQGRTGEAFF. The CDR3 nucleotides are TGTGCCAGTAGACAGGGGAGGACCGGGGAAGCTTTCTTT.

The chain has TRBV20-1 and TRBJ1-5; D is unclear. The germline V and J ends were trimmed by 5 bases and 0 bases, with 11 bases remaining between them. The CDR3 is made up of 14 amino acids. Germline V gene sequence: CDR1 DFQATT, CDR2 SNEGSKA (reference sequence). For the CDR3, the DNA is TGCAGTGCTCTAGGGTCCAATAGCAATCAGCCCCAGCATTTT. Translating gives CSALGSNSNQPQHF.

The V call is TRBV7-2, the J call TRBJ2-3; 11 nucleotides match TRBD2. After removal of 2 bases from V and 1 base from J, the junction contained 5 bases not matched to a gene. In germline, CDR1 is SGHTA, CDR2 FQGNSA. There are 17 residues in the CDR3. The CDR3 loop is CASSLLSLAGGTDTQYF. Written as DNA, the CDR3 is TGTGCCAGCAGCTTATTATCACTAGCGGGGGGCACAGATACGCAGTATTTT.

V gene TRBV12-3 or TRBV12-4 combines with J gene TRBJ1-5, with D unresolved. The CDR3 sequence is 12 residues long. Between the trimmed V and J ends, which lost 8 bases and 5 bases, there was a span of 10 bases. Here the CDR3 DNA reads TGTGCCAGCGCGGCAGACTATCAGCCCCAGCATTTT. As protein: CASAADYQPQHF.

For the CDR3, the DNA is TGCAGCGTTGCCCCGGGGACTAGCGGGGGGGCCAGGGAGACCCAGTACTTC. Its protein product is CSVAPGTSGGARETQYF. The chain is built from TRBV29-1 and TRBJ2-5, with 16 positions matching TRBD2. CDR1 is SQVTM and CDR2 is ANQGSEA in the germline V gene. V lost 4 bases to trimming and J lost 5 bases; unmatched junction nucleotides: 10. This CDR3 is built from 17 residues.

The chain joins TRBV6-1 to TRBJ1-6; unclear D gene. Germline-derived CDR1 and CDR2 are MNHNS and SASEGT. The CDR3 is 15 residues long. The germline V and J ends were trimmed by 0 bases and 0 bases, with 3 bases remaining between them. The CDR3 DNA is TGTGCCAGCAGTGAAGCCGGCTCCTATAATTCACCCCTCCACTTT. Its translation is CASSEAGSYNSPLHF.

The CDR3 is CASSPSIGETQYF. The CDR3 DNA follows: TGCGCCAGCAGCCCTTCTATCGGGGAGACCCAGTACTTC. The chain couples TRBV5-1 to TRBJ2-5; D ambiguous. The CDR3 runs to 13 residues. CDR1 is SGHRS and CDR2 is YFSETQ in the germline V gene. The V end lost 4 bases, the J end lost 5 bases, and 12 bases lay between the germline ends.

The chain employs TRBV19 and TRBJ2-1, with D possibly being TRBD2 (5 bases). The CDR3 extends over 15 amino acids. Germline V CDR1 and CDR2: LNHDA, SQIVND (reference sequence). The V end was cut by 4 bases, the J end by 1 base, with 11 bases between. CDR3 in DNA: TGTGCCAGTAGTACCGGACTGGGTTCCTACAATGAGCAGTTCTTC. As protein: CASSTGLGSYNEQFF.

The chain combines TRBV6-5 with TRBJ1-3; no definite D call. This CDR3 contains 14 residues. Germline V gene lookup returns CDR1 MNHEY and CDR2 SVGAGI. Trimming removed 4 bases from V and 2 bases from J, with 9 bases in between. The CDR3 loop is CASSWNVAGNTIYF. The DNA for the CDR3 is TGTGCCAGCAGTTGGAACGTCGCTGGAAACACCATATATTTT.

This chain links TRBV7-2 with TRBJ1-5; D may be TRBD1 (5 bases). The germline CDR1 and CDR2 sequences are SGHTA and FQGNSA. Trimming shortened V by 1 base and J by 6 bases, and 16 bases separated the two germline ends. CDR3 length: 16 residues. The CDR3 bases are TGTGCCAGCAGCTTAGAGTCAGGGAGGTTCAGTCAGCCCCAGCATTTT. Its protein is CASSLESGRFSQPQHF.

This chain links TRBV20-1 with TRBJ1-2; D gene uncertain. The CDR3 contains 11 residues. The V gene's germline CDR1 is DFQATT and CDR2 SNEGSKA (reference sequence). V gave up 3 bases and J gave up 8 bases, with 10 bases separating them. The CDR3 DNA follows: TGCAGTGCTAGTTCGCCAGGCGGCTACACCTTC. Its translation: CSASSPGGYTF.

The CDR3 protein is CASSLRGSTHMNTEAFF. The CDR3 DNA reads TGCGCCAGCAGCTTGAGGGGATCAACCCACATGAACACTGAAGCTTTCTTT. This rearrangement joins TRBV5-1 to TRBJ1-1; tentatively, D is TRBD1 (5 bases). The germline gives CDR1 SGHRS, CDR2 YFSETQ. CDR3 length: 17 amino acids. Trimming shortened V by 1 base and J by 0 bases, and 16 bases separated the two germline ends.

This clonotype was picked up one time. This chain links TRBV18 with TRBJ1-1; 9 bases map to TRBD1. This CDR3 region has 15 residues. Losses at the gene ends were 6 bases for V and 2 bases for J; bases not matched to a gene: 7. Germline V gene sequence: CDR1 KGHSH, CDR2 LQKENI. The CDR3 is CASSPRQGDNTEAFF. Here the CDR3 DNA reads TGTGCCAGCTCGCCTCGACAGGGGGACAACACTGAAGCTTTCTTT.

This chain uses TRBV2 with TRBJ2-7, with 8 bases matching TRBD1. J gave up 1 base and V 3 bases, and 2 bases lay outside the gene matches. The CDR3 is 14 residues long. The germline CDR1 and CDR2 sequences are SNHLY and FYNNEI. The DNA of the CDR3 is TGTGCCAGCAGTGATCAGGGGGCTTCCTACGAGCAGTACTTC. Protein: CASSDQGASYEQYF.

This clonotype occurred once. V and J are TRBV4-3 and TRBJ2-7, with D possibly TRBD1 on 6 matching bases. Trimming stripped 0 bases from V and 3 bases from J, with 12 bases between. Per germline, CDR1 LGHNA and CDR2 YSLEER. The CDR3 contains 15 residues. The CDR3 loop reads CASSQEGHGIYEQYF. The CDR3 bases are TGCGCCAGCAGCCAAGAGGGACACGGGATCTACGAGCAGTACTTC.

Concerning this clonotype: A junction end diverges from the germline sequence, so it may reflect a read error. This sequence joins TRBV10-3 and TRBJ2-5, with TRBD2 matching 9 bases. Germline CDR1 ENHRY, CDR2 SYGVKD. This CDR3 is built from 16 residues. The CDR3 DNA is TGTGCCATGAGTGGAAGTAGCGGGGGCCGTTTAGAGACCCAGTACTTC. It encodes CAMSGSSGGRLETQYF.